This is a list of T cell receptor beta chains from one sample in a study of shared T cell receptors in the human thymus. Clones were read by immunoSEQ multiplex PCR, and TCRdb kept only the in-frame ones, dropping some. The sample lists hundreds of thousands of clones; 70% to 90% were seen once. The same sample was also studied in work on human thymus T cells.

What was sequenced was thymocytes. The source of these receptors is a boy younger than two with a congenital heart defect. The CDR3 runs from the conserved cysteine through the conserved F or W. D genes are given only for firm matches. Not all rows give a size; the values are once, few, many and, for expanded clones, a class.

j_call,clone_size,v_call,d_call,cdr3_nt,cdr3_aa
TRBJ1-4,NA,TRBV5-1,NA,TGCGCCAGCAGCTTGAGTACGAGGACAGCCGGAAAACTGTTTTTT,CASSLSTRTAGKLFF
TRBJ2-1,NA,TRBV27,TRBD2,TGTGCCAGCAGTTTAACGCGGGGACTAGCGGGAGTTGAGGGGAGGTCCTACAATGAGCAGTTCTTC,CASSLTRGLAGVEGRSYNEQFF
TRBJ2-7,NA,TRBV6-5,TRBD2,TGTGCCAGCAGGCCTCTAGCGGGAGCGAGCCACGAGCAGTACTTC,CASRPLAGASHEQYF
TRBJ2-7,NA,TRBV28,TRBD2,TGTGCCAGCAGTTTTGCGGGAGTACACTACGAGCAGTACTTC,CASSFAGVHYEQYF
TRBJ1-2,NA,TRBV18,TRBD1,TGTGCCAGCTCACCACCGGGACAGGGACATGGCTACACCTTC,CASSPPGQGHGYTF
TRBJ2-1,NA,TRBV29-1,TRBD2,TGCAGCGTTGCCCTCCCGGGGACTAGCGGGAGGGACTACAATGAGCAGTTCTTC,CSVALPGTSGRDYNEQFF
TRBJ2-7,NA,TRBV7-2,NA,TGTGCCAGCAGCCCCCATTGTGGGGAGTCCTACGAGCAGTACTTC,CASSPHCGESYEQYF
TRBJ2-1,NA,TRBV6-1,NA,TGTGCCAGCAGGGAAAACATAGCGAGCAGGAACAATGAGCAGTTCTTC,CASRENIASRNNEQFF
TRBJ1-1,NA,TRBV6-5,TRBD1,TGTGCCAGCAGTCAGGGGGCTGGGGCTGAAGCTTTCTTT,CASSQGAGAEAFF
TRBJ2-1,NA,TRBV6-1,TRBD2,TGTGCCAGCAGCGCGGGAGCGCGGTCCTACAATGAGCAGTTCTTC,CASSAGARSYNEQFF
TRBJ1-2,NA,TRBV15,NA,TGTGCCACCAGCAGAGATAAGGGGGAAACCTATGGCTACACCTTC,CATSRDKGETYGYTF
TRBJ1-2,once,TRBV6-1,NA,TGTGCCAGCATGGTCGGGGGAAAGGTTTACTATGGCTACACCTTC,CASMVGGKVYYGYTF
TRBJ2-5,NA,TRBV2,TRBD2,TGTGCCAGCAGTGAAGCTCAGCTAGCGGGGGCAGAGACCCAGTACTTC,CASSEAQLAGAETQYF
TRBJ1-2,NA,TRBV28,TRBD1,TGTGCCAGCAGACCCGGGACAGGGTCCTATGGCTACACCTTC,CASRPGTGSYGYTF
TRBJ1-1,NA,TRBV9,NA,TGTGCCAGCAGCGTAGCCCCTCCAGACGAGGCCGACACTGAAGCTTTCTTT,CASSVAPPDEADTEAFF
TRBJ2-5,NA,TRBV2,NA,TGTGCCAGCAAGGGGCAGGTTTCTAGAGAGACCCAGTACTTC,CASKGQVSRETQYF
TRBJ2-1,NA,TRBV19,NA,TGTGCCAGTAGTATAGGAGATCAGGGGTTAGTTTATGAGCAGTTCTTC,CASSIGDQGLVYEQFF
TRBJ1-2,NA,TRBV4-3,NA,TGCGCCAGCAGCCAACAGTGCTCTAACTATGGCTACACCTTC,CASSQQCSNYGYTF
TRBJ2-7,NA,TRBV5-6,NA,TGTGCCAGCAGCTTGGACGCGCAGGGCTACGAGCAGTACTTC,CASSLDAQGYEQYF
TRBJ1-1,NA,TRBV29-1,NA,TGCAGCGTTGAAGATCGCGGGGTCCCGATGAACACTGAAGCTTTCTTT,CSVEDRGVPMNTEAFF
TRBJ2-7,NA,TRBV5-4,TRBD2,TGTGCCAGCAGCTTGGAACGGACTAGCGTGCAATACGAGCAGTACTTC,CASSLERTSVQYEQYF
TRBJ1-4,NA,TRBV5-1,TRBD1,TGCGCCAGCACGAAATCGAGGACAGGCGCCAATGAAAAACTGTTTTTT,CASTKSRTGANEKLFF
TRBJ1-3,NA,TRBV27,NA,TGTGCCAGCAGTTTATATCCAGGGAATGGAAACACCATATATTTT,CASSLYPGNGNTIYF
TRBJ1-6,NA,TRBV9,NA,TGTGCCAGCAGCACAACGAGGGATACACGCTCACCCCTCCACTTT,CASSTTRDTRSPLHF
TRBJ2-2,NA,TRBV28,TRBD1,TGTGCCAGCAGTTTCTTCTCGCTATCCAGACAGGGGGGCACCGGGGAGCTGTTTTTT,CASSFFSLSRQGGTGELFF
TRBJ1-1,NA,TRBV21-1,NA,TGTGCCAGCAGCGAGTGGACAGGGTGGGCTGAAGCTTTCTTT,CASSEWTGWAEAFF
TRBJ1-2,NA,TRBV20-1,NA,TGCAGTGCTATCCAGTATGGCTACACCTTC,CSAIQYGYTF
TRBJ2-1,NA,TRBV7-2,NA,TGTGCCAGCAGCTCTCTACGAGGGAATGAGCAGTTCTTC,CASSSLRGNEQFF
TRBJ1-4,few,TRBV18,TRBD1,TGTGCCAGCTCCCTCAGGGGGCTCAAGGAAAAACTGTTTTTT,CASSLRGLKEKLFF
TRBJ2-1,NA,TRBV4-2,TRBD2,TGTGCCAGCAGCCAACTAGCGGTAAGCGGGGAGCAGTTCTTC,CASSQLAVSGEQFF
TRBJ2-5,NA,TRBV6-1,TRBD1,TGTGCCAGCAGTGAAGCACCAGGGGGCTACCAAGAGACCCAGTACTTC,CASSEAPGGYQETQYF
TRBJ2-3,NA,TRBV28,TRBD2,TGTGCCAGCAGCCCCTCTAGCGGGGGTCCCGGAGAACACACAGATACGCAGTATTTT,CASSPSSGGPGEHTDTQYF
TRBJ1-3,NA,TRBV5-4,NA,TGTGCCAGCAGCTTAGATGAGACAGACTCTGGAAACACCATATATTTT,CASSLDETDSGNTIYF
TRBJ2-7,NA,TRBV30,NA,TGTGCCTGGAGTGTGCGACAGGACTCCTACGAGCAGTACTTC,CAWSVRQDSYEQYF
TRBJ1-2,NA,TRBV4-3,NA,TGCGCCAGCAGCCAAGTTTTCAGGGGCCCTCGGGACTACACCTTC,CASSQVFRGPRDYTF
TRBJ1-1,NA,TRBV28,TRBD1,TGTGCCAGCAGTTTATGTGACAGGGCTAACACTGAAGCTTTCTTT,CASSLCDRANTEAFF
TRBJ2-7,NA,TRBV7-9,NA,TGTGCCAGCAGCGAACAGGGACCGGGACGCTACGAGCAGTACTTC,CASSEQGPGRYEQYF
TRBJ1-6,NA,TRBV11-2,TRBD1,TGTGCCAGCAGCCCTAGACAGGGATTTAATTCACCCCTCCACTTT,CASSPRQGFNSPLHF
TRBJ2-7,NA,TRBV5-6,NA,TGTGCCAGCAGCTCGGGAATCTACGAGCAGTACTTC,CASSSGIYEQYF
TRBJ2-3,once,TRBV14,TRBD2,TGTGCCAGCAGCCAAGTCGGGGGGTGCGGCACAGATACGCAGTATTTT,CASSQVGGCGTDTQYF
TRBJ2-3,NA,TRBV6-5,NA,TGTGCCAGCAGACCGGACAGCGTTACAGATACGCAGTATTTT,CASRPDSVTDTQYF
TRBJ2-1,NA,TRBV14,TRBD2,TGTGCCAGCAGCCAACTGAAGACTAGCGGGAGGGCCGGTTGTTCCTACAATGAGCAGTTCTTC,CASSQLKTSGRAGCSYNEQFF
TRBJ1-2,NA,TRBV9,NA,TGTGCCAGCAGCGTAGCAGGGAACGACTATGGCTACACCTTC,CASSVAGNDYGYTF
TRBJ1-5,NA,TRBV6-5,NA,TGTGCCAGCAGTTACGGGCAGAATAGCAATCAGCCCCAGCATTTT,CASSYGQNSNQPQHF
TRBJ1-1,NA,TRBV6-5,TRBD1,TGTGCCGCAACCAGACACCAGGGGGTAGAAGCTTTCTTT,CAATRHQGVEAFF
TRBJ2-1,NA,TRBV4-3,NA,TGCGCCAGCAGCCAATCAACAGGGTATGAGCAGTTCTTC,CASSQSTGYEQFF
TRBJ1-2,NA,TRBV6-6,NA,TGTGCCTCCTGGGCCCTTTTCGGCTACACCTTC,CASWALFGYTF
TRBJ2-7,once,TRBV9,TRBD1,TGTGCCAGCTCCTCAAGCGGAGACAGGGGTTACCACGAGCAGTACTTC,CASSSSGDRGYHEQYF
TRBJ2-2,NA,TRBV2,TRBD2,TGTGCCACGAGGCCCCAGCGGGAGAGGGGACGGGAGCTGTTTTTT,CATRPQRERGRELFF
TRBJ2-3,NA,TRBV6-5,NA,TGTGCCAGCAGTTACAACACTAAAACTGTCACAGATACGCAGTATTTT,CASSYNTKTVTDTQYF
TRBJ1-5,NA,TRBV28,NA,TGTGCCAGCAGTTTATCCGAGGAGAAACAGGTTGGGGACAATCAGCCCCAGCATTTT,CASSLSEEKQVGDNQPQHF
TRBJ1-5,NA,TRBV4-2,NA,TGTGCCAGCAGCCACCTGAGGGTTCAGCCCCAGCATTTT,CASSHLRVQPQHF
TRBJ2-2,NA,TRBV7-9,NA,TGTGCCAGCAGCTTAGGAACAGCCTTTGGCGGGGAGCTGTTTTTT,CASSLGTAFGGELFF
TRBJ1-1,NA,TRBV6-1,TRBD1,TGTGCCAGCAGTGCCGGACAGGTTTTGGCTTTCTTT,CASSAGQVLAFF
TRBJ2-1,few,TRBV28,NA,TGTGCCAGCAGTTTTCGCTATCACAATGAGCAGTTCTTC,CASSFRYHNEQFF
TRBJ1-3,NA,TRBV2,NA,TGTGCCAGCAGTCCTCAGGGTGGGGAAGGAAACACCATATATTTT,CASSPQGGEGNTIYF